Listed below are T cell receptor beta chains from one sample, sequenced in a study of cytomegalovirus exposure and HLA in healthy donors. Clones were read by immunoSEQ multiplex PCR, and TCRdb kept only the in-frame ones, dropping some. The sample lists approximately 250,000 clones; 78% were seen once. Input material: PBMCs. The source is a boy younger than 18 in good health and CMV-seronegative. Both conserved end residues are part of each CDR3. The D gene is left open where the match is weak. Some rows mark clone size as missing; the rest say once, few, many or name a class of expanded clone.

v_gene: TRBV2
d_gene: NA
j_gene: TRBJ1-3
abundance: NA
CDR3nt: TGTGCCAGCAGTGAAGTGGCAGCTGGAAACACCATATATTTT
CDR3aa: CASSEVAAGNTIYF

v_gene: TRBV5-1
d_gene: NA
j_gene: TRBJ2-2
abundance: once
CDR3nt: TGCGCCAGCAGCTTCGGGTCTTCCGGGGAGCTGTTTTTT
CDR3aa: CASSFGSSGELFF

v_gene: TRBV11-2
d_gene: NA
j_gene: TRBJ2-7
abundance: NA
CDR3nt: TGTGCCAGCAGCCGTCCGTACGAGCAGTACTTC
CDR3aa: CASSRPYEQYF

v_gene: TRBV27
d_gene: NA
j_gene: TRBJ2-3
abundance: NA
CDR3nt: TGTGCCAGCAGGACGCTGACAGGCCCCAGCACAGATACGCAGTATTTT
CDR3aa: CASRTLTGPSTDTQYF

v_gene: TRBV10-2
d_gene: NA
j_gene: TRBJ1-5
abundance: NA
CDR3nt: TGCGCCAGCAGTGACGGACATCTCCAGAATCAGCCCCAGCATTTT
CDR3aa: CASSDGHLQNQPQHF

v_gene: TRBV10-1
d_gene: NA
j_gene: TRBJ2-7
abundance: NA
CDR3nt: TGCGCCAGCAGTGACCTACGATCATACGAGCAGTACTTC
CDR3aa: CASSDLRSYEQYF

v_gene: TRBV6-6
d_gene: NA
j_gene: TRBJ2-5
abundance: NA
CDR3nt: TGTGCCAGCACCTACCGAGAGACCCAGTACTTC
CDR3aa: CASTYRETQYF

v_gene: TRBV27
d_gene: TRBD2
j_gene: TRBJ2-3
abundance: NA
CDR3nt: TGTGCCAGCCGGGCTAGCGGGGGGCATAGCACAGATACGCAGTATTTT
CDR3aa: CASRASGGHSTDTQYF

v_gene: TRBV27
d_gene: NA
j_gene: TRBJ1-5
abundance: NA
CDR3nt: TGTGCCAGCAGCGGCGGGAGACCTTATAGCAATCAGCCCCAGCATTTT
CDR3aa: CASSGGRPYSNQPQHF

v_gene: TRBV6-5
d_gene: NA
j_gene: TRBJ2-2
abundance: few
CDR3nt: TGTGCCAGCAGTGAAGCGATGGTAGGGGAGCTGTTTTTT
CDR3aa: CASSEAMVGELFF

v_gene: TRBV9
d_gene: TRBD1
j_gene: TRBJ1-1
abundance: NA
CDR3nt: TGTGCCAGCACTTCGGGACAGATCAGAGGGACTGAAGCTTTCTTT
CDR3aa: CASTSGQIRGTEAFF

v_gene: TRBV20-1
d_gene: NA
j_gene: TRBJ1-1
abundance: NA
CDR3nt: TGCAGTGCTAGCGGGGGGGCTGAAGCTTTCTTT
CDR3aa: CSASGGAEAFF

v_gene: TRBV27
d_gene: TRBD2
j_gene: TRBJ2-5
abundance: NA
CDR3nt: TGTGCCAGCAGTTTATTTGGACTAGCCGGGGAGACCCAGTACTTC
CDR3aa: CASSLFGLAGETQYF

v_gene: TRBV9
d_gene: TRBD1
j_gene: TRBJ2-6
abundance: NA
CDR3nt: TGTGCCAGCAGCGTGACAGGGTACGGGGCCAACGTCCTGACTTTC
CDR3aa: CASSVTGYGANVLTF

v_gene: TRBV5-4
d_gene: NA
j_gene: TRBJ2-3
abundance: NA
CDR3nt: TGTGCCAGCAGCACCGCTCGGAGCGGTAGTACAGATACGCAGTATTTT
CDR3aa: CASSTARSGSTDTQYF

v_gene: TRBV11-3
d_gene: NA
j_gene: TRBJ2-2
abundance: NA
CDR3nt: TGTGCCAGCAGCATAAAAGGGGGGAACACCGGGGAGCTGTTTTTT
CDR3aa: CASSIKGGNTGELFF

v_gene: TRBV9
d_gene: TRBD1
j_gene: TRBJ2-7
abundance: once
CDR3nt: TGTGCCAGCAGCCCCCTCACCGGGACAGGATCCAACGAGCAGTACTTC
CDR3aa: CASSPLTGTGSNEQYF

v_gene: TRBV5-6
d_gene: NA
j_gene: TRBJ2-5
abundance: NA
CDR3nt: TGTGCCAGCAGTCTAACTAGGAGGAACTGGGAGACCCAGTACTTC
CDR3aa: CASSLTRRNWETQYF

v_gene: TRBV5-1
d_gene: TRBD2
j_gene: TRBJ2-1
abundance: NA
CDR3nt: TGCGCCAGCAGCCCACAGCGGGGGAGCTCCTACAATGAGCAGTTCTTC
CDR3aa: CASSPQRGSSYNEQFF

v_gene: TRBV4-1
d_gene: TRBD1
j_gene: TRBJ2-7
abundance: once
CDR3nt: TGCGCCAGCAGCCAAGAGACAGGGGGCTACGAGCAGTACTTC
CDR3aa: CASSQETGGYEQYF

v_gene: TRBV30
d_gene: NA
j_gene: TRBJ1-1
abundance: NA
CDR3nt: TGTGCCTGGAGTGGAATCGGGTTCGTTAAAGACACTGAAGCTTTCTTT
CDR3aa: CAWSGIGFVKDTEAFF

v_gene: TRBV27
d_gene: TRBD1
j_gene: TRBJ2-7
abundance: NA
CDR3nt: TGTGCCAGCAGTCCATCACAGGGGTCCTTGATCTACGAGCAGTACTTC
CDR3aa: CASSPSQGSLIYEQYF

v_gene: TRBV4-2
d_gene: TRBD2
j_gene: TRBJ2-1
abundance: once
CDR3nt: TGTGCCAGCATGACTAGCCGATACAATGAGCAGTTCTTC
CDR3aa: CASMTSRYNEQFF

v_gene: TRBV14
d_gene: NA
j_gene: TRBJ2-7
abundance: NA
CDR3nt: TGTGCCAGCAGCCGGACTGGAGGGATCGAGCAGTACTTC
CDR3aa: CASSRTGGIEQYF

v_gene: TRBV7-9
d_gene: TRBD2
j_gene: TRBJ2-3
abundance: NA
CDR3nt: TGTGCCAGCAGCTTAGAACTAGCGGTTAACACAGATACGCAGTATTTT
CDR3aa: CASSLELAVNTDTQYF

v_gene: TRBV5-1
d_gene: TRBD2
j_gene: TRBJ2-1
abundance: NA
CDR3nt: TGCGCCAGCACGCAGGGGGCTAGCGGGAGAGGGAATGAGCAGTTCTTC
CDR3aa: CASTQGASGRGNEQFF

v_gene: TRBV7-6
d_gene: TRBD1
j_gene: TRBJ2-1
abundance: few
CDR3nt: TGTGCCAGCAGCTTCTGGCAGGGGGCCGACAATGAGCAGTTCTTC
CDR3aa: CASSFWQGADNEQFF

v_gene: TRBV27
d_gene: NA
j_gene: TRBJ1-6
abundance: NA
CDR3nt: TGTGCCAGCAGTTTATCGGGCTTCGTCTTAAGCCCGCGACCCCTCCACTTT
CDR3aa: CASSLSGFVLSPRPLHF

v_gene: TRBV5-1
d_gene: TRBD1
j_gene: TRBJ2-7
abundance: once
CDR3nt: TGCGCCAGCAGCCGGGGGGGACAGGGGGCTTCCTACGAGCAGTACTTC
CDR3aa: CASSRGGQGASYEQYF

v_gene: TRBV9
d_gene: NA
j_gene: TRBJ1-2
abundance: NA
CDR3nt: TGTGCCAGCAGCACCCCGGGGTGGGTGAAAGGCTATGGCTACACCTTC
CDR3aa: CASSTPGWVKGYGYTF

v_gene: TRBV5-8
d_gene: TRBD2
j_gene: TRBJ2-3
abundance: NA
CDR3nt: TGTGCCAGCAGTTTGGGACTAGCGGGAGGGCCGAGCACAGATACGCAGTATTTT
CDR3aa: CASSLGLAGGPSTDTQYF

v_gene: TRBV2
d_gene: TRBD1
j_gene: TRBJ1-1
abundance: NA
CDR3nt: TGTGCCAGCAGTATCCGCGTATGGACAGGGGCGGAAGACACTGAAGCTTTCTTT
CDR3aa: CASSIRVWTGAEDTEAFF

v_gene: TRBV2
d_gene: NA
j_gene: TRBJ1-5
abundance: NA
CDR3nt: TGTGCCAGCAGTGTCACAGACGGCAATCAGCCCCAGCATTTT
CDR3aa: CASSVTDGNQPQHF

v_gene: TRBV11-2
d_gene: NA
j_gene: TRBJ1-1
abundance: once
CDR3nt: TGTGCCAGCAGCTCGGTGGGGGGGGCGCGGGAAGCTTTCTTT
CDR3aa: CASSSVGGAREAFF

v_gene: TRBV12-5
d_gene: NA
j_gene: TRBJ2-5
abundance: NA
CDR3nt: TGTGCTAGTGGCCTACGGGAAGAGACCCAGTACTTC
CDR3aa: CASGLREETQYF

v_gene: TRBV7-9
d_gene: NA
j_gene: TRBJ1-3
abundance: few
CDR3nt: TGTGCCAGCAGCTTAGAGGGGTCGGGAAACACCATATATTTT
CDR3aa: CASSLEGSGNTIYF

v_gene: TRBV2
d_gene: NA
j_gene: TRBJ2-5
abundance: NA
CDR3nt: TGTGCCAGCAGTGAAGGGCTAGCTGTTATAGAGACCCAGTACTTC
CDR3aa: CASSEGLAVIETQYF

v_gene: TRBV30
d_gene: NA
j_gene: TRBJ1-2
abundance: NA
CDR3nt: TGTGCCTGGAGTGTGATCGTAAGGAGGGATGGCTACACCTTC
CDR3aa: CAWSVIVRRDGYTF

v_gene: TRBV5-1
d_gene: NA
j_gene: TRBJ2-1
abundance: NA
CDR3nt: TGCGCCAGCAGCCCGGTGGCGCGGAGTGAGCAGTTCTTC
CDR3aa: CASSPVARSEQFF

v_gene: TRBV6-1
d_gene: NA
j_gene: TRBJ1-2
abundance: NA
CDR3nt: TGTGCCAGCACCCGAACAGGGAACTATGGCTACACCTTC
CDR3aa: CASTRTGNYGYTF

v_gene: TRBV9
d_gene: NA
j_gene: TRBJ1-1
abundance: NA
CDR3nt: TGTGCCAGCAGCGTAGAGCCGAACACTGAAGCTTTCTTT
CDR3aa: CASSVEPNTEAFF

v_gene: TRBV7-9
d_gene: NA
j_gene: TRBJ2-1
abundance: NA
CDR3nt: TGTGCCAGCAGCACCTACAGGGGGAGGGATGAGCAGTTCTTC
CDR3aa: CASSTYRGRDEQFF

v_gene: TRBV25-1
d_gene: NA
j_gene: TRBJ2-7
abundance: NA
CDR3nt: TGTGCCAGCAGTGAATATAAGGAGGGGGAGCAGTACTTC
CDR3aa: CASSEYKEGEQYF

v_gene: TRBV13
d_gene: TRBD1
j_gene: TRBJ1-4
abundance: NA
CDR3nt: TGTGCCAGCAGCTTCGACAGGGGGCGCTGGGAAAAACTGTTTTTT
CDR3aa: CASSFDRGRWEKLFF

v_gene: TRBV18
d_gene: NA
j_gene: TRBJ2-7
abundance: NA
CDR3nt: TGTGCCAGCTCACCTTTCGCGGGACCGGCCTACGAGCAGTACTTC
CDR3aa: CASSPFAGPAYEQYF

v_gene: TRBV4-1
d_gene: NA
j_gene: TRBJ1-1
abundance: few
CDR3nt: TGCGCCAGCAGCCAAGGGCGGATGAACACTGAAGCTTTCTTT
CDR3aa: CASSQGRMNTEAFF

v_gene: TRBV5-1
d_gene: NA
j_gene: TRBJ2-7
abundance: NA
CDR3nt: TGCGCCAGCAGTTTGGAGAACTACAAGCAGTACTTC
CDR3aa: CASSLENYKQYF

v_gene: TRBV4-1
d_gene: TRBD2
j_gene: TRBJ2-1
abundance: NA
CDR3nt: TGCGCCAGCAGCCTGACTAGCGGGGGGTCCTACAATGAGCAGTTCTTC
CDR3aa: CASSLTSGGSYNEQFF